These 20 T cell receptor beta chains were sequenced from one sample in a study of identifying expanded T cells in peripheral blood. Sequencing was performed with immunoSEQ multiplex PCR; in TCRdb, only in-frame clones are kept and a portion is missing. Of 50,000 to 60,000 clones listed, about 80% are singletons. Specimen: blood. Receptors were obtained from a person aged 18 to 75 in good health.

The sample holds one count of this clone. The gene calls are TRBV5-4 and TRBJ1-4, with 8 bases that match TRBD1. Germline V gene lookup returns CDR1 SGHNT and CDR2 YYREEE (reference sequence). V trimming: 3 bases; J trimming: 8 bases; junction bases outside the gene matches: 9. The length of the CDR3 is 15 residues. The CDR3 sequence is CASSSRTGLTEKLFF. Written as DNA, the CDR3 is TGTGCCAGCAGCTCAAGGACAGGGTTGACAGAAAAACTGTTTTTT.

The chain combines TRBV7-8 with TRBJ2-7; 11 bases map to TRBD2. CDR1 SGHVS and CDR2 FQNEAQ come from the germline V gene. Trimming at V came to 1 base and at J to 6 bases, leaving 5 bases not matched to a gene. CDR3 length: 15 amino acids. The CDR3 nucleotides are TGTGCCAGCAGCTTAGGTAGCGGGAGGGCCCGCGAGCAGTACTTC. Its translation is CASSLGSGRAREQYF.

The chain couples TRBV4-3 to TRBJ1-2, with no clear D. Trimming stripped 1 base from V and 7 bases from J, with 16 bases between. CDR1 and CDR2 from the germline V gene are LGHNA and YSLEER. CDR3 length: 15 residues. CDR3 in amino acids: CASSQGAGKSGGYTF. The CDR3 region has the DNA TGCGCCAGCAGCCAAGGGGCAGGAAAAAGCGGTGGCTACACCTTC.

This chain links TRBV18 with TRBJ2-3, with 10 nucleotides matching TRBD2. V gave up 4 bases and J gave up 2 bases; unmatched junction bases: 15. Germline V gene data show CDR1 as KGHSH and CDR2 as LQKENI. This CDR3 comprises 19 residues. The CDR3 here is CASSRYSFSGGPTTDTQYF. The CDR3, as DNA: TGTGCCAGCTCACGCTATAGTTTTAGCGGGGGGCCAACCACAGATACGCAGTATTTT. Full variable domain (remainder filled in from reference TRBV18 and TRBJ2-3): NAGVMQNPRHLVRRRGQEARLRCSPMKGHSHVYWYRQLPEEGLKFMVYLQKENIIDESGMPKERFSAEFPKEGPSILRIQQVVRGDSAAYFCASSRYSFSGGPTTDTQYFGPGTRLTVL.

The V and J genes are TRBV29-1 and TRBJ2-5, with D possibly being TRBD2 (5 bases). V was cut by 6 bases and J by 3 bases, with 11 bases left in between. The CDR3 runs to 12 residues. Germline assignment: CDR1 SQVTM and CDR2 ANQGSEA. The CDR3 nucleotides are TGCAGCGTCAGAGCGGCTAAAGAGACCCAGTACTTC. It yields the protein CSVRAAKETQYF.

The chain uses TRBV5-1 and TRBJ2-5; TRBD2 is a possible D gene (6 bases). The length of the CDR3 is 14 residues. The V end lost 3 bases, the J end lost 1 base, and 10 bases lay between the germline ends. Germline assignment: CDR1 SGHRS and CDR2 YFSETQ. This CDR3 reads CASSWDSTQETQYF. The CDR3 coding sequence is TGCGCCAGCAGCTGGGACTCTACCCAAGAGACCCAGTACTTC. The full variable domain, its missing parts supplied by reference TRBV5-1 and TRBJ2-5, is KAGVTQTPRYLIKTRGQQVTLSCSPISGHRSVSWYQQTPGQGLQFLFEYFSETQRNKGNFPGRFSGRQFSNSRSEMNVSTLELGDSALYLCASSWDSTQETQYFGPGTRLLVL.

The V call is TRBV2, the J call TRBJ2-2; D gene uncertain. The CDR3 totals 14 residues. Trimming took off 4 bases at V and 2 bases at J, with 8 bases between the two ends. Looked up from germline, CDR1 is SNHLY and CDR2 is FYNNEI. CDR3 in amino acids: CASSVLLNTGELFF. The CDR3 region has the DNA TGTGCCAGCAGTGTACTCTTAAACACCGGGGAGCTGTTTTTT.

The CDR3 loop reads CASSQDHIAGLGDTEAFF. The CDR3 DNA sequence: TGTGCCAGCAGCCAAGATCACATAGCGGGGCTGGGGGACACTGAAGCTTTCTTT. This chain joins TRBV14 and TRBJ1-1; TRBD1 is a possible D gene (5 bases). The V gene's germline CDR1 is SGHDN and CDR2 FVKESK. Trimming left V 0 bases short and J 3 bases short, with 20 bases between. This CDR3 comprises 18 residues.

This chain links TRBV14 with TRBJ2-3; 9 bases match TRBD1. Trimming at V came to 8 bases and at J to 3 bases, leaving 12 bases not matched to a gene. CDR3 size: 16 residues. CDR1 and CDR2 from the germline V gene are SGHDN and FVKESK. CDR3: CASQRSGTGWTDTQYF. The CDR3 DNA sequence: TGTGCCAGCCAACGTTCCGGGACAGGGTGGACAGATACGCAGTATTTT.

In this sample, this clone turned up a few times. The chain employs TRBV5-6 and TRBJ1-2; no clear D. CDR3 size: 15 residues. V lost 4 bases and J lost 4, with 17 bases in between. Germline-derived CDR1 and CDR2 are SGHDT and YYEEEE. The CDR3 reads CASSPQNRGGYGYTF. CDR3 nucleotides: TGTGCCAGCAGCCCGCAAAACCGGGGAGGCTATGGCTACACCTTC. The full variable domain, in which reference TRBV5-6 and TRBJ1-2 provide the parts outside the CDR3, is DAGVTQSPTHLIKTRGQQVTLRCSPKSGHDTVSWYQQALGQGPQFIFQYYEEEERQRGNFPDRFSGHQFPNYSSELNVNALLLGDSALYLCASSPQNRGGYGYTFGSGTRLTVV.

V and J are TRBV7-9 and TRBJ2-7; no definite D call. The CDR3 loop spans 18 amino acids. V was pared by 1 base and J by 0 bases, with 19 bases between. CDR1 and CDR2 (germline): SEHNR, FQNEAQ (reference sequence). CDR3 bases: TGTGCCAGCAGCTTAGGAGTTGGGCTTAAGGACGGCTCCTACGAGCAGTACTTC. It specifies CASSLGVGLKDGSYEQYF.

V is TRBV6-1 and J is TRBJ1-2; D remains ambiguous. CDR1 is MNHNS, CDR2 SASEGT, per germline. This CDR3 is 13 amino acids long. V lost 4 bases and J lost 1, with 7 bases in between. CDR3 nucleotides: TGTGCCAGCAGTGTGACACTTAACTATGGCTACACCTTC. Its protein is CASSVTLNYGYTF.

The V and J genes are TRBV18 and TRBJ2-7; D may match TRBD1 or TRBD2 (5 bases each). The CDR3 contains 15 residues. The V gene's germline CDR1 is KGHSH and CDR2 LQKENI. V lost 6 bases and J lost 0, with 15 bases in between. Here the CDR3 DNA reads TGTGCCAGCTCCCCCAGCCGGGACCCCTCCTACGAGCAGTACTTC. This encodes CASSPSRDPSYEQYF.

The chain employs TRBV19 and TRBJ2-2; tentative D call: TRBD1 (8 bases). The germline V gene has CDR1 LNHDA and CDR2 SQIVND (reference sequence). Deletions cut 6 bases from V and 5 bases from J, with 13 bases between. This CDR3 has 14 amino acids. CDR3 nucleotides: TGTGCCAGTAGCAGGGGGCGGGAGACCGGGGAGCTGTTTTTT. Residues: CASSRGRETGELFF.

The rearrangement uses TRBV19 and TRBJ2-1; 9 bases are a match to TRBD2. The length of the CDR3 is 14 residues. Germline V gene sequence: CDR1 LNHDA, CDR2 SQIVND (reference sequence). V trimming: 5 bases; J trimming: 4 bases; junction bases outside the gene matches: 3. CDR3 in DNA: TGTGCCAGTAGTCACAGCGGGAGGTACAATGAGCAGTTCTTC. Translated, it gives CASSHSGRYNEQFF.

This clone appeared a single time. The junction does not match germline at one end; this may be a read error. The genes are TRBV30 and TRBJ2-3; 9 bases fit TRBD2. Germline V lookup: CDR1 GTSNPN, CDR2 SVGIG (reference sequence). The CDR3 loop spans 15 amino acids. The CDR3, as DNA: TGTGCCTGGTGTGTTGCGGGCGGGGGGGCAGATACGCAGTATTTT. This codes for CAWCVAGGGADTQYF. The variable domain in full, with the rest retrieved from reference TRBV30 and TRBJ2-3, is SQTIHQWPATLVQPVGSPLSLECTVEGTSNPNLYWYRQAAGRGLQLLFYSVGIGQISSEVPQNLSASRPQDRQFILSSKKLLLSDSGFYLCAWCVAGGGADTQYFGPGTRLTVL.

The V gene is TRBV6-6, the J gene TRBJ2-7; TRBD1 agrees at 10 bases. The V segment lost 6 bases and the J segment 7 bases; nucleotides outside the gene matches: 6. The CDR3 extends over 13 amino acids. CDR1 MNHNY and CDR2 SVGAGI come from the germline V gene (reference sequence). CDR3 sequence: CASRGGQGGEQYF. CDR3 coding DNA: TGTGCCAGCAGAGGCGGACAGGGGGGGGAGCAGTACTTC.

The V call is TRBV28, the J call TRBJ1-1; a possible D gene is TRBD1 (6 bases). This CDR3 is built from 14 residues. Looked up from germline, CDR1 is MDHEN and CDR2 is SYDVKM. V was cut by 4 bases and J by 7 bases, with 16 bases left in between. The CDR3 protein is CASSSGGAPREAFF. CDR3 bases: TGTGCCAGCAGTTCCGGGGGCGCACCCCGTGAAGCTTTCTTT.

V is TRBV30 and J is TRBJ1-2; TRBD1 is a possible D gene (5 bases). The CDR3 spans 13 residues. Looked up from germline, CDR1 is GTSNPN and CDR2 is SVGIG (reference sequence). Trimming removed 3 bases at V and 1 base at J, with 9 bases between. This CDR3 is CAWRSRDNYGYTF. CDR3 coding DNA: TGTGCCTGGAGAAGCAGGGATAACTATGGCTACACCTTC.

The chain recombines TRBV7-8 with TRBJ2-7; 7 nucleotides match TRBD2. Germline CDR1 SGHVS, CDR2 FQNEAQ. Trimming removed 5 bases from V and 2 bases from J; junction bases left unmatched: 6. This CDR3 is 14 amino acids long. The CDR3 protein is CASSHGGTAYEQYF. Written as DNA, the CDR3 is TGTGCCAGCAGCCACGGGGGGACCGCCTACGAGCAGTACTTC.